This T cell receptor (beta chain) was recovered during a study of cytomegalovirus exposure and HLA in healthy donors. Study at large: In a later analysis, the roughly 120 validation repertoires were reported to have used the same platform as the roughly 600 first-cohort repertoires.

Only in-frame clones appear in the TCRdb table, and some are missing; sequencing was by immunoSEQ multiplex PCR. This repertoire shows more than 65,000 clones, around 96% found once; its top ten account for approximately 1.4%. This CDR3 is built from 10 residues. Germline V gene sequence: CDR1 SGHTA, CDR2 FQGNSA. Trimming left V 10 bases short and J 5 bases short, with 8 bases between. On this clone: Its cognate antigen is unknown.

Regarding the study as a whole: Researchers counted around 160 TCR beta chains as cytomegalovirus-associated. The dataset shows that most TCR sequences were rare, while some public TCRs occurred in many donors.

This sequence was found in a woman younger than 30 in good health and CMV-seronegative. The sequencing input was PBMCs. The chain joins TRBV7-2 to TRBJ2-5; D uncertain. DNA of the CDR3: TGTGCCATAGAGTTGGAGACCCAGTACTTC. Its protein product is CAIELETQYF.